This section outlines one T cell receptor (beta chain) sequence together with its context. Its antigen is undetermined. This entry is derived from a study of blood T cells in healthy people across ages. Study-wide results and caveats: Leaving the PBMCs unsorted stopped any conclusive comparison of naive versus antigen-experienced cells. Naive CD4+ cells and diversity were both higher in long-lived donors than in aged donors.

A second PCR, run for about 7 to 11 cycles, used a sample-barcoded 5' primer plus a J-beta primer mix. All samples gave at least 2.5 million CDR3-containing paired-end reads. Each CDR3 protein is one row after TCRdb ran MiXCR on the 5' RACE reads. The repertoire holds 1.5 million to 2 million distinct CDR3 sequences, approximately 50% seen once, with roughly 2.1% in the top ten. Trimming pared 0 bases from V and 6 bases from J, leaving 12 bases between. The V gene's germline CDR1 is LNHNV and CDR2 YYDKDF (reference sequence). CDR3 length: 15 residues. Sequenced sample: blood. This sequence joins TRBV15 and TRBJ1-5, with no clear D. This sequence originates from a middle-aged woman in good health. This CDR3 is CATSRERRESQPQHF. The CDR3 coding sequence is TGTGCCACCAGCAGAGAAAGAAGGGAAAGTCAGCCCCAGCATTTT.